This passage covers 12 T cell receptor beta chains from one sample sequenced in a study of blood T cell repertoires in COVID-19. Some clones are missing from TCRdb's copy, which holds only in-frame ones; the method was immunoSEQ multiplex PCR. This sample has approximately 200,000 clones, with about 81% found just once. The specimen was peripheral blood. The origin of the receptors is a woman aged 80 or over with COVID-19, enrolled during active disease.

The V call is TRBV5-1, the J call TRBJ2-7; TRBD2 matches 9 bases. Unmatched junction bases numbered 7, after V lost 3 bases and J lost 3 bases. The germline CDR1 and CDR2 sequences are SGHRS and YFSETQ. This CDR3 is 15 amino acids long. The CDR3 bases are TGCGCCAGCAGCTCACGCGGGGGGGCCGGCTACGAGCAGTACTTC. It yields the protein CASSSRGGAGYEQYF.

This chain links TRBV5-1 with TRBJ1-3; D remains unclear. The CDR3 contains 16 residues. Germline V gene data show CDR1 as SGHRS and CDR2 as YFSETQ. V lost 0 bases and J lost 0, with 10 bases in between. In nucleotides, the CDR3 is TGCGCCAGCAGCTTGGACTCCCGAACCTCTGGAAACACCATATATTTT. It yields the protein CASSLDSRTSGNTIYF. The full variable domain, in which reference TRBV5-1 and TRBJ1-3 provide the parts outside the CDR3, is KAGVTQTPRYLIKTRGQQVTLSCSPISGHRSVSWYQQTPGQGLQFLFEYFSETQRNKGNFPGRFSGRQFSNSRSEMNVSTLELGDSALYLCASSLDSRTSGNTIYFGEGSWLTVV.

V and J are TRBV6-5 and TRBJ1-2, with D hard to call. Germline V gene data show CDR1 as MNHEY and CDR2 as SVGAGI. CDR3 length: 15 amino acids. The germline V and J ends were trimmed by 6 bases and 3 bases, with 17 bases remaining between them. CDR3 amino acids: CASREGSFSYYGYTF. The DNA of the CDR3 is TGTGCCAGCAGAGAGGGATCTTTTTCGTACTATGGCTACACCTTC.

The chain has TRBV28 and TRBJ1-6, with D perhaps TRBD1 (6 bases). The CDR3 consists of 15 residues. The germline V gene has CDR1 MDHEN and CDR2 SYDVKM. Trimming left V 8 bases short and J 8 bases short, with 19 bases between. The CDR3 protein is CASQGAGDDHSPLHF. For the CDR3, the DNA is TGTGCCAGCCAAGGGGCAGGGGACGATCATTCACCCCTCCACTTT.

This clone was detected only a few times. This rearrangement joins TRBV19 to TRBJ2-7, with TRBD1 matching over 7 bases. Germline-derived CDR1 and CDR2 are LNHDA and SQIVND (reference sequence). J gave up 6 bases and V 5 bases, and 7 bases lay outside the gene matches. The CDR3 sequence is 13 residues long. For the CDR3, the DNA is TGTGCCAGTAGTCCCCACAACAGGGGCGAGCAGTACTTC. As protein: CASSPHNRGEQYF.

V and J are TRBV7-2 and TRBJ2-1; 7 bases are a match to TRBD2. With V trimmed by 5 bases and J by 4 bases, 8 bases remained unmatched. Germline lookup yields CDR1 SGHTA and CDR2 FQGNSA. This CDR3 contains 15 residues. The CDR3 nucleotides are TGTGCCAGCAGCCCACCCGGGGGGATATACAATGAGCAGTTCTTC. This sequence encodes CASSPPGGIYNEQFF.

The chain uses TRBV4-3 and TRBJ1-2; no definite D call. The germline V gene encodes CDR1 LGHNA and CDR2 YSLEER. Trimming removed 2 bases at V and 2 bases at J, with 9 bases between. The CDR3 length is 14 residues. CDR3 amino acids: CASSQRLINYGYTF. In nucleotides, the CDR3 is TGCGCCAGCAGCCAAAGACTGATAAACTATGGCTACACCTTC.

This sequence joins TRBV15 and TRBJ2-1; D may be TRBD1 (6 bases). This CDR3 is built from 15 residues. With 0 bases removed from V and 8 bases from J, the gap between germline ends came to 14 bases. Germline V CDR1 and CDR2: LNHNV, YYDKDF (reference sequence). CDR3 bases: TGTGCCACCAGCAGAGACAGGGGAGTTTGGGATGAGCAGTTCTTC. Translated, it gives CATSRDRGVWDEQFF. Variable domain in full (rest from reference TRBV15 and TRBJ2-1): DAMVIQNPRYQVTQFGKPVTLSCSQTLNHNVMYWYQQKSSQAPKLLFHYYDKDFNNEADTPDNFQSRRPNTSFCFLDIRSPGLGDTAMYLCATSRDRGVWDEQFFGPGTRLTVL.

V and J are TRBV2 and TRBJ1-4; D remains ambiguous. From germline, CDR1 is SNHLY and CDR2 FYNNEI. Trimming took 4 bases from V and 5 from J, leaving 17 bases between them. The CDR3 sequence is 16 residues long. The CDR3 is CASSGMAQLLNEKLFF. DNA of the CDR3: TGTGCCAGCAGTGGGATGGCACAGCTGTTGAATGAAAAACTGTTTTTT. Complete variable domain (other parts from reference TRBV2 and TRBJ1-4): EPEVTQTPSHQVTQMGQEVILRCVPISNHLYFYWYRQILGQKVEFLVSFYNNEISEKSEIFDDQFSVERPDGSNFTLKIRSTKLEDSAMYFCASSGMAQLLNEKLFFGSGTQLSVL.

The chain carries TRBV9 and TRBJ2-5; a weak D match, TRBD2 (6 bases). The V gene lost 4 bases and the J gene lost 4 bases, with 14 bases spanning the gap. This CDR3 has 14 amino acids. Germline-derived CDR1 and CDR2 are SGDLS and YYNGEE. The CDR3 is CASSPTSRRETQYF. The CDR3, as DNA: TGTGCCAGCAGCCCAACTAGCCGGAGAGAGACCCAGTACTTC.

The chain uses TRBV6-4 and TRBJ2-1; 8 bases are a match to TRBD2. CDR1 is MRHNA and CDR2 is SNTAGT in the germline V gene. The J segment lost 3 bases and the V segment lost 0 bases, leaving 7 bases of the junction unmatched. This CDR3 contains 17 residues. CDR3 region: CASSDSLGSGNYNEQFF. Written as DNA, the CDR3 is TGTGCCAGCAGTGACTCTCTGGGTAGCGGGAACTACAATGAGCAGTTCTTC.

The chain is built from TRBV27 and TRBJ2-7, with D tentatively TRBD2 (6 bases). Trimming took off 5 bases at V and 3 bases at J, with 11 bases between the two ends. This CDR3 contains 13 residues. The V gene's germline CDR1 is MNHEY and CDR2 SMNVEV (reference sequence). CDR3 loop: CASSLGTYYEQYF. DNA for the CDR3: TGTGCCAGCAGTCTCGGGACTTACTACGAGCAGTACTTC.